Described below is a single TCR beta chain sequence and its context. No antigen is known for it. At one end the junction does not follow the germline gene, possibly because of a read error. The protocol was immunoSEQ multiplex PCR, while the TCRdb copy is restricted to in-frame clones and leaves out a portion. The repertoire holds roughly 64,000 clones, about 92% seen once, with 8% in the top ten. The data are from a study of PD-1 blockade in classical Hodgkin lymphoma. Overall study: Nivolumab dosing for patients was 3 mg/kg, administered intravenously every 2 weeks. Notes on the study in general: Relative to healthy donors, newly diagnosed patients reportedly had lower baseline TCR diversity, which was reported as lower still in relapsed/refractory patients.

The germline CDR1 and CDR2 sequences are SSHAT and FNYEAQ (reference sequence). This CDR3 has 15 residues. The time point denotes: cycle 4 day 1 (C4D1), after five to seven weeks of nivolumab. In every patient, relapse followed autologous stem cell transplantation, while exposure to brentuximab vedotin differed. This TCR came from a human donor with classical Hodgkin lymphoma. The chain combines TRBV7-7 with TRBJ2-5; no reliable D call. The source material was peripheral blood mononuclear cells (PBMCs), sampled before the fourth cycle of nivolumab. The CDR3 bases are TGTGCTAGCAGCTTATGGAAGACGAACCAAGAGACCCAGTACTTC. Translation: CASSLWKTNQETQYF.